The 16 T cell receptor beta chains listed next were all sequenced from one sample in a study of T-cell reconstitution after alpha-beta-depleted transplantation in children. Library preparation (for TCRbeta) was performed with unique molecular identifiers. TCRdb passed the PCR reads through MiXCR, listing each CDR3 protein once. The sample includes some 300,000 distinct CDR3 sequences, less than 9.5% of them seen just once. No antigen is known for these receptors. The study, taken as a whole, reports: T-cell counts and diversity at one year post-transplant came mainly from newly produced T cells.

The sequencing here drew on peripheral blood, taken 360 days after TCRalphabeta/CD19-depleted stem cell transplant. The receptors were sampled from a female patient under 10 years old who had a stem cell transplant for Fanconi anemia, so the T cells may come from the graft donor.

About this clonotype itself: Just one base apart from a much larger clone, this may be a read error. The chain recombines TRBV7-9 with TRBJ2-2; TRBD2 is a possible D gene (5 bases). Germline V gene data show CDR1 as SEHNR and CDR2 as FQNEAQ (reference sequence). This CDR3 spans 15 amino acids. The CDR3 loop reads CATKRSTLNTGELLF. In DNA form, the CDR3 reads TGTGCCACGAAACGCAGTACTCTCAACACCGGGGAGCTGCTTTTT.

This clonotype was seen a handful of times. The chain recombines TRBV30 with TRBJ2-6; D ambiguous. Germline V lookup: CDR1 GTSNPN, CDR2 SVGIG (reference sequence). The CDR3 spans 14 residues. Trimming took off 2 bases at V and 4 bases at J, with 9 bases between the two ends. DNA for the CDR3: TGTGCCTGGAGTACCGGTGGGGGGGCCAACGTCCTGACTTTC. Residues: CAWSTGGGANVLTF.

This clonotype has a count of ten or more. CDR3 amino acids: CASSQDPWGLAGVLTDTQYF. CDR3 in DNA: TGCGCCAGCAGCCAAGACCCCTGGGGACTAGCGGGAGTCCTCACAGATACGCAGTATTTT. The chain joins TRBV4-1 to TRBJ2-3; 14 nucleotides align to TRBD2. Germline CDR1 reads MGHRA; CDR2 reads YSYEKL. This CDR3 region has 20 residues. V trimming: 0 bases; J trimming: 2 bases; junction bases outside the gene matches: 10.

This clonotype occurred a few times. The chain links TRBV19 to TRBJ1-1; no firm D call. CDR3 length equals 12 residues. Germline V gives CDR1 LNHDA, CDR2 SQIVND (reference sequence). Trimming cost V 7 bases and J 4 bases, with 10 bases left between them. The DNA for the CDR3 is TGTGCCAGTATAATTTGGGGCACTGAAGCTTTCTTT. This translates into CASIIWGTEAFF.

This clonotype occurred many times. This sequence joins TRBV20-1 and TRBJ1-3, with a tentative D call TRBD1 (5 bases). The V gene's germline CDR1 is DFQATT and CDR2 SNEGSKA (reference sequence). The V gene lost 1 base and the J gene lost 4 bases, with 8 bases spanning the gap. There are 13 residues in the CDR3. CDR3 DNA sequence: TGCAGTGCTAGAGCAGGGTTCGGAAACACCATATATTTT. Its protein is CSARAGFGNTIYF.

The genes are TRBV20-1 and TRBJ1-2; TRBD1 is a possible D gene (5 bases). Trimming shortened V by 3 bases and J by 2 bases, and 10 bases separated the two germline ends. Germline CDR1 is DFQATT and CDR2 is SNEGSKA (reference sequence). The CDR3 covers 13 residues. The CDR3 bases are TGCAGTGCTAGGACGGGACGGAACTATGGCTACACCTTC. This translates into CSARTGRNYGYTF.

This chain joins TRBV20-1 and TRBJ1-2; D is possibly TRBD1 (5 bases). CDR1 and CDR2 (germline): DFQATT, SNEGSKA (reference sequence). The CDR3 consists of 14 residues. Trimming took 1 base from V and 2 from J, leaving 11 bases between them. CDR3 amino acids: CSARVPGPNYGYTF. CDR3 DNA: TGCAGTGCTAGAGTTCCAGGGCCCAACTATGGCTACACCTTC.

This rearrangement joins TRBV6-1 to TRBJ1-6; D is ambiguous. Germline lookup yields CDR1 MNHNS and CDR2 SASEGT. The CDR3 is made up of 16 amino acids. Trimming left V 7 bases short and J 0 bases short, with 13 bases between. CDR3 in amino acids: CASKSTLSSYNSPLHF. CDR3 sequence (DNA): TGTGCCAGCAAATCCACCTTAAGCTCCTATAATTCACCCCTCCACTTT.

The gene calls are TRBV5-5 and TRBJ1-3; D remains ambiguous. V was shortened by 4 bases and J by 4 bases, with 9 bases between the two germline ends. Per the germline V gene, CDR1 is SGHKS and CDR2 is YYEKEE (reference sequence). This CDR3 is 13 amino acids long. The DNA for the CDR3 is TGTGCCAGCAGCAATATTCACGGAAACACCATATATTTT. This encodes CASSNIHGNTIYF.

This clonotype occurred a few times. The chain combines TRBV7-2 with TRBJ2-3; the match to TRBD2 covers 12 bases. With V trimmed by 4 bases and J by 1 base, 12 bases remained unmatched. Germline CDR1 reads SGHTA; CDR2 reads FQGNSA. This CDR3 spans 19 amino acids. The CDR3 DNA is TGTGCCAGCAGCTCCCTGGGCGGACTAGCGGGGTATGGCACAGATACGCAGTATTTT. This sequence encodes CASSSLGGLAGYGTDTQYF.

This clonotype turned up a few times. The chain couples TRBV6-2 or TRBV6-3 to TRBJ2-2; TRBD2 matches at 7 bases. The ends lost 4 bases at V and 7 bases at J; junction bases unmatched: 9. Per germline, CDR1 MNHEY and CDR2 SVGEGT. This CDR3 has 15 amino acids. CDR3 loop: CASSLGGVIGGELFF. For the CDR3, the DNA is TGTGCCAGCAGTTTGGGGGGGGTGATTGGCGGGGAGCTGTTTTTT.

CDR3 sequence: CASSPSKGGEQFF. CDR3 bases: TGTGCCAGCAGCCCATCAAAGGGAGGTGAGCAGTTCTTC. The V call is TRBV6-1, the J call TRBJ2-1; tentative D call: TRBD2 (6 bases). Per the germline V gene, CDR1 is MNHNS and CDR2 is SASEGT. This CDR3 is 13 amino acids long. Trimming cost V 6 bases and J 9 bases, with 15 bases left between them.

As regards this clonotype: A read error may be the cause here, since a much bigger clone is one base away. A read error is likely, as this CDR3 ends without the conserved phenylalanine or tryptophan. V gene TRBV4-3 combines with J gene TRBJ1-1; D is unresolved. CDR3 length: 14 residues. The germline V gene has CDR1 LGHNA and CDR2 YSLEER. V was trimmed by 1 base and J by 6 bases, leaving 12 bases between them. The chain's CDR3 is CASSQVRGGAEAFS. CDR3 DNA sequence: TGCGCCAGCAGCCAAGTTCGGGGAGGCGCTGAAGCTTTCTCT.

The table lists this clonotype with many counts. The chain combines TRBV6-5 with TRBJ1-3, with D possibly TRBD1 on 5 matching bases. Trimming removed 5 bases at V and 0 bases at J, with 17 bases between. This CDR3 region has 17 residues. CDR1 is MNHEY and CDR2 is SVGAGI in the germline V gene. In DNA form, the CDR3 reads TGTGCCAGCAGTCGCGGGGGGGGTGCTCGCTCTGGAAACACCATATATTTT. As protein: CASSRGGGARSGNTIYF.

The V call is TRBV9, the J call TRBJ2-5, with D perhaps TRBD1 or TRBD2 (5 bases each). Germline CDR1 SGDLS, CDR2 YYNGEE. V dropped 3 bases and J dropped 3 bases, with 12 bases sitting between them. This CDR3 is 14 amino acids long. The CDR3 region has the DNA TGTGCCAGCAGCGGAGGGACGGTAGAAGAGACCCAGTACTTC. As protein: CASSGGTVEETQYF.

In this sample, this clonotype turned up many times. The chain has TRBV20-1 and TRBJ1-5; 7 bases match TRBD1. Germline V gene sequence: CDR1 DFQATT, CDR2 SNEGSKA (reference sequence). V shed 3 bases, J shed 4 bases, and the junction held 9 bases outside the gene matches. This CDR3 comprises 15 residues. CDR3 coding DNA: TGCAGTGCTAGGATCGGACAGGCCCCAAATCAGCCCCAGCATTTT. It encodes CSARIGQAPNQPQHF.